Below are 31 T cell receptor beta chains sequenced from a single sample in a study of T cell responses to AZD1222 COVID-19 vaccine. Only in-frame clones appear in the TCRdb table, and some are missing; sequencing was by immunoSEQ multiplex PCR. The table records 120,000 to 150,000 clones, about 93% of them present only once. The input for sequencing was peripheral blood, taken on day 0 of AZD1222 vaccination. All receptors come from an adult in good health.

This chain joins TRBV6-5 and TRBJ2-7, with 8 bases identical to TRBD1. The CDR3 runs to 13 residues. Germline assignment: CDR1 MNHEY and CDR2 SVGAGI. Trimming removed 7 bases from V and 6 bases from J; junction bases left unmatched: 8. This CDR3 reads CASKPRTGREQYF. The CDR3 DNA follows: TGTGCCAGCAAACCACGGACAGGGCGCGAGCAGTACTTC.

J is TRBJ2-5 and V is TRBV18, with 14 bases lining up with TRBD2. Germline CDR1 reads KGHSH; CDR2 reads LQKENI. After removal of 5 bases from V and 5 bases from J, the junction contained 7 bases not matched to a gene. This CDR3 comprises 16 residues. The CDR3 sequence is CASSSGTSGSGETQYF. The DNA for the CDR3 is TGTGCCAGCTCATCCGGGACTAGCGGGAGTGGGGAGACCCAGTACTTC.

The CDR3 here is CASSLKGGWELFF. The CDR3, as DNA: TGTGCCAGCAGCTTGAAAGGCGGTTGGGAACTGTTTTTT. This chain connects TRBV5-4 to TRBJ1-4; no clear D gene. V was trimmed by 1 base and J by 12 bases, leaving 13 bases between them. The CDR3 loop spans 13 amino acids. CDR1 is SGHNT, CDR2 YYREEE, per germline (reference sequence).

This rearrangement joins TRBV29-1 to TRBJ1-2; 8 nucleotides agree with TRBD1. V shed 0 bases, J shed 7 bases, and the junction held 13 bases outside the gene matches. The V gene's germline CDR1 is SQVTM and CDR2 ANQGSEA. The CDR3 spans 16 residues. The CDR3 is CSVEDNLGQGAIGYTF. The CDR3 bases are TGCAGCGTTGAAGATAATCTCGGGCAGGGGGCGATTGGCTACACCTTC.

This chain joins TRBV6-5 and TRBJ2-1, with 11 bases aligning to TRBD2. Losses at the gene ends were 1 base for V and 4 bases for J; bases not matched to a gene: 3. Germline CDR1 reads MNHEY; CDR2 reads SVGAGI. CDR3 length equals 16 residues. The CDR3 bases are TGTGCCAGCAGTTACTTAGCTAGCGGGGGGTACAATGAGCAGTTCTTC. This gives the protein CASSYLASGGYNEQFF.

The chain joins TRBV6-5 to TRBJ1-5; D is perhaps TRBD1 (5 bases). This CDR3 is built from 13 residues. The germline gives CDR1 MNHEY, CDR2 SVGAGI. Deletions cut 7 bases from V and 4 bases from J, with 11 bases between. Here the CDR3 reads CASTPQANQPQHF. In DNA, the CDR3 is TGTGCCAGCACCCCACAGGCGAATCAGCCCCAGCATTTT.

The V call is TRBV5-4, the J call TRBJ1-1; D is possibly TRBD1 (6 bases). V shed 2 bases and J shed 1 base, with 9 bases lying between them. The CDR3 is 14 amino acids. Germline values: CDR1 SGHNT, CDR2 YYREEE (reference sequence). The CDR3 coding sequence is TGTGCCAGCAGCTTCGGAGGGGGGAACACTGAAGCTTTCTTT. As protein: CASSFGGGNTEAFF.

This chain joins TRBV6-5 and TRBJ2-3; 8 bases agree with TRBD2. The V gene's germline CDR1 is MNHEY and CDR2 SVGAGI. The CDR3 is 16 amino acids. V shed 1 base and J 3 bases; nucleotides not matched to a gene: 6. CDR3 sequence reads: CASSYFSGGRTDTQYF. The CDR3 DNA follows: TGTGCCAGCAGTTACTTTTCGGGGGGGCGGACAGATACGCAGTATTTT.

This clone was detected once. The gene calls are TRBV6-5 and TRBJ1-3; a possible D gene is TRBD1 (5 bases). Per germline, CDR1 MNHEY and CDR2 SVGAGI. Trimming removed 10 bases at V and 1 base at J, with 14 bases between. The CDR3 totals 14 residues. CDR3 sequence (DNA): TGTGCCACCAAAAGGGGCTTTTCTGGAAACACCATATATTTT. It encodes CATKRGFSGNTIYF.

J is TRBJ2-1 and V is TRBV7-9; D is perhaps TRBD1 or TRBD2 (5 bases each). The CDR3 has 14 amino acids. Germline CDR1 is SEHNR and CDR2 is FQNEAQ (reference sequence). V shed 4 bases and J shed 7 bases, with 14 bases lying between them. CDR3 DNA sequence: TGTGCCAGCAGCTCCGGGACCGCAAGGAATGAGCAGTTCTTC. Amino acids: CASSSGTARNEQFF.

J is TRBJ1-2 and V is TRBV3-1 (or the pseudogene TRBV3-2); D unresolved. CDR3 size: 11 residues. CDR1 is LGHDT and CDR2 is YNNKEL in the germline V gene (reference sequence). Trimming stripped 1 base from V and 6 bases from J, with 3 bases between. The CDR3 DNA follows: TGTGCCAGCAGCCAAGGGAATGGCTACACCTTC. Translation gives CASSQGNGYTF.

The chain couples TRBV20-1 to TRBJ2-5; D gene unclear. Germline V gene data show CDR1 as DFQATT and CDR2 as SNEGSKA (reference sequence). The V and J ends lost 3 bases and 5 bases respectively, with 4 bases between them. CDR3 length equals 10 residues. CDR3 loop: CSASWETQYF. The CDR3 DNA follows: TGCAGTGCTAGTTGGGAGACCCAGTACTTC.

The chain recombines TRBV18 with TRBJ1-1; D gene unclear. V lost 6 bases to trimming and J lost 4 bases, with 12 bases between them. This CDR3 spans 13 amino acids. Germline V gene data show CDR1 as KGHSH and CDR2 as LQKENI. The CDR3 region is CASSPGFATEAFF. CDR3 DNA sequence: TGTGCCAGCTCCCCCGGGTTTGCCACTGAAGCTTTCTTT.

The chain combines TRBV29-1 with TRBJ1-5; 9 bases are a match to TRBD1. This CDR3 is built from 15 residues. Germline values: CDR1 SQVTM, CDR2 ANQGSEA. After removal of 7 bases from V and 0 bases from J, the junction contained 7 bases not matched to a gene. DNA of the CDR3: TGCAGCGCTAACAGGGGGCCTGTTAGCAATCAGCCCCAGCATTTT. This gives the protein CSANRGPVSNQPQHF.

The rearrangement links TRBV6-6 to TRBJ2-7; TRBD2 aligns across 12 bases. This CDR3 is 13 amino acids long. The ends lost 5 bases at V and 12 bases at J; junction bases unmatched: 8. Germline lookup yields CDR1 MNHNY and CDR2 SVGAGI (reference sequence). CDR3: CASSQGLAGDGYF. The CDR3 bases are TGTGCCAGCAGTCAGGGACTAGCGGGTGACGGGTACTTC.

CDR3 in DNA: TGTGCCAGCAGCAACATCGGGGTTTCCTACGAGCAGTACTTC. Protein: CASSNIGVSYEQYF. The V gene is TRBV7-2, the J gene TRBJ2-7, with D maybe TRBD2 (5 bases). V was clipped by 5 bases and J by 1 base, with 12 bases between them. Looked up from germline, CDR1 is SGHTA and CDR2 is FQGNSA. CDR3 length: 14 residues.

This chain links TRBV2 with TRBJ2-2, with D possibly being TRBD1 (6 bases). This CDR3 is 14 amino acids long. Germline-derived CDR1 and CDR2 are SNHLY and FYNNEI. The V end was cut by 4 bases, the J end by 6 bases, with 12 bases between. CDR3 sequence: CASSGLTGSGELFF. Written as DNA, the CDR3 is TGTGCCAGCAGTGGCCTCACAGGGTCCGGGGAGCTGTTTTTT.

This chain joins TRBV5-6 and TRBJ1-5; D is uncertain. The CDR3 has 15 amino acids. The V end lost 4 bases, the J end lost 5 bases, and 16 bases lay between the germline ends. The germline V gene encodes CDR1 SGHDT and CDR2 YYEEEE. CDR3 sequence reads: CASSTYVRADQPQHF. Here the CDR3 DNA reads TGTGCCAGCAGCACCTATGTGAGGGCGGATCAGCCCCAGCATTTT.

This clone is a singleton in its sample. The CDR3 sequence is CASSLAPDDSYEQYF. Here the CDR3 DNA reads TGTGCCAGCAGCTTAGCCCCGGACGACAGCTACGAGCAGTACTTC. The V and J genes are TRBV7-6 and TRBJ2-7; D may be TRBD1 (5 bases). V gave up 0 bases and J gave up 3 bases, with 12 bases separating them. The V gene's germline CDR1 is SGHVS and CDR2 FNYEAQ. This CDR3 is 15 amino acids long.

The chain links TRBV4-1 to TRBJ2-1, with 7 bases aligning to TRBD2. The CDR3 totals 14 residues. The ends lost 5 bases at V and 7 bases at J; junction bases unmatched: 8. In germline, CDR1 is MGHRA, CDR2 YSYEKL. The CDR3 bases are TGCGCCAGCAGCTCCTTAGGCGGGAGTAATGAGCAGTTCTTC. It codes for CASSSLGGSNEQFF.

The CDR3 DNA reads as TGTGCCAGCAGCCCCGCCGGGACCGGGGAGCTGTTTTTT. Protein product: CASSPAGTGELFF. The gene calls are TRBV9 and TRBJ2-2; D gene ambiguous. With 4 bases removed from V and 5 bases from J, the gap between germline ends came to 9 bases. CDR3 length equals 13 residues. CDR1 SGDLS and CDR2 YYNGEE come from the germline V gene.

The J gene is TRBJ2-1, the V gene TRBV4-1, with 12 bases lining up with TRBD2. CDR3 length equals 15 residues. Germline V CDR1 and CDR2: MGHRA, YSYEKL. V shed 1 base and J 8 bases; nucleotides not matched to a gene: 3. CDR3: CASSQGTSGVYEQFF. The CDR3 DNA reads TGCGCCAGCAGCCAAGGGACTAGCGGGGTGTATGAGCAGTTCTTC.

The chain links TRBV21-1 to TRBJ2-7; the D call of TRBD2 is as the table states it, not checked on the DNA. TRBV21-1 is described as a pseudogene. This CDR3 has 18 amino acids. This CDR3 reads CASSKVKEASRKGYEQYF. CDR3 coding DNA: TGTGCCAGCAGCAAAGTAAAAGAGGCTAGCCGCAAAGGGTACGAGCAGTACTTC.

This rearrangement joins TRBV29-1 to TRBJ2-7; either TRBD1 or TRBD2 may fit D (5 bases each). Germline CDR1 reads SQVTM; CDR2 reads ANQGSEA. V was clipped by 5 bases and J by 2 bases, with 10 bases between them. This CDR3 has 12 amino acids. The DNA for the CDR3 is TGCAGCGTTTGGGACCTTACCTACGAGCAGTACTTC. Translated: CSVWDLTYEQYF.

The chain uses TRBV5-6 and TRBJ2-7; perhaps TRBD2 as D (5 bases). This CDR3 region has 14 residues. Germline V gene lookup returns CDR1 SGHDT and CDR2 YYEEEE. V was shortened by 2 bases and J by 12 bases, with 21 bases between the two germline ends. The CDR3: CASSLGTRIGVMYF. CDR3 coding DNA: TGTGCCAGCAGCTTAGGAACTAGAATTGGCGTGATGTACTTC.

The chain combines TRBV18 with TRBJ2-5; tentatively, D is TRBD1 or TRBD2 (6 bases each). Trimming took off 2 bases at V and 5 bases at J, with 12 bases between the two ends. Germline values: CDR1 KGHSH, CDR2 LQKENI. The CDR3 length is 14 residues. The chain's CDR3 is CASSPLGGRETQYF. The DNA of the CDR3 is TGTGCCAGCTCACCATTGGGGGGCCGTGAGACCCAGTACTTC. Based on the CDR3 plus reference TRBV18 and TRBJ2-5, the full variable domain is NAGVMQNPRHLVRRRGQEARLRCSPMKGHSHVYWYRQLPEEGLKFMVYLQKENIIDESGMPKERFSAEFPKEGPSILRIQQVVRGDSAAYFCASSPLGGRETQYFGPGTRLLVL.

This CDR3 reads CASSSQRGTNEKLFF. The DNA for the CDR3 is TGTGCCAGCAGCTCACAGCGGGGGACTAATGAAAAACTGTTTTTT. V usage is TRBV7-2 and J usage is TRBJ1-4; D perhaps matches TRBD1 (5 bases). CDR3 size: 15 residues. V gave up 4 bases and J gave up 2 bases, with 11 bases separating them. Germline values: CDR1 SGHTA, CDR2 FQGNSA.

The rearrangement uses TRBV27 and TRBJ1-2, with TRBD1 matching 8 bases. The V segment lost 5 bases and the J segment 4 bases; nucleotides outside the gene matches: 12. The CDR3 runs 16 residues. Germline lookup yields CDR1 MNHEY and CDR2 SMNVEV (reference sequence). The CDR3 DNA sequence: TGTGCCAGCAGTGCCTATGCGGGACAGGTACTCTATGGCTACACCTTC. Translating it yields CASSAYAGQVLYGYTF.

This clone appeared a few times. The CDR3 here is CASSSPTEPQHF. For the CDR3, the DNA is TGTGCCAGCAGCTCACCGACTGAGCCCCAGCATTTT. This chain connects TRBV5-4 to TRBJ1-5; D is ambiguous. Germline V CDR1 and CDR2: SGHNT, YYREEE (reference sequence). V lost 3 bases and J lost 8, with 9 bases in between. The CDR3 is made up of 12 amino acids.

This chain joins TRBV3-1 (or the pseudogene TRBV3-2) and TRBJ2-7; 8 bases agree with TRBD2. Germline CDR1 and CDR2: LGHDT and YNNKEL (reference sequence). This CDR3 spans 15 amino acids. The V gene end was trimmed by 4 bases and the J gene end by 2 bases; junction bases not matched to a gene: 7. The CDR3 DNA reads as TGTGCCAGCAGCCCCGAGCGGGAGAGACCCTACGAGCAGTACTTC. Translated, it gives CASSPERERPYEQYF.

The chain uses TRBV27 and TRBJ1-1, with D possibly being TRBD1 (5 bases). The V gene lost 3 bases and the J gene lost 4 bases, with 24 bases spanning the gap. The CDR3 spans 18 residues. The germline CDR1 and CDR2 sequences are MNHEY and SMNVEV (reference sequence). CDR3 amino acids: CASSFRTQPLGVSTEAFF. DNA of the CDR3: TGTGCCAGCAGTTTCAGGACACAACCTTTGGGTGTTTCCACTGAAGCTTTCTTT.